This T cell receptor (beta chain) originates from a study of blood T cell repertoires in COVID-19. Turning to the study itself: Both acute and convalescent COVID-19 samples were obtained from the United States, Italy and Spain. In each case, the material was cDNA or gDNA derived from T cells, B-cell-depleted T cells, or PBMCs.

Germline-derived CDR1 and CDR2 are MNHEY and SVGAGI. V shed 6 bases, J shed 0 bases, and the junction held 1 base outside the gene matches. The CDR3 has 15 amino acids. Original analysis: Estimation of nucleated cell counts was performed using reference gene primer amplification. TCRdb's table, derived via immunoSEQ multiplex PCR, lists solely in-frame clones and lacks some. The V and J calls and clone size are taken from that table; D and trimming were inferred from the DNA. The sample contains 45,000 to 55,000 clones, less than 95% of which appear only once. Specimen: peripheral blood. The chain joins TRBV6-5 to TRBJ1-6, with TRBD1 identical over 8 bases. The clonotype was recovered from a human donor in a cohort sampled during active COVID-19. This CDR3 reads CASRTGVSYNSPLHF. CDR3 nucleotides: TGTGCCAGCAGGACAGGGGTCTCCTATAATTCACCCCTCCACTTT.